The 10 T cell receptor beta chains presented below share a single source sample, sequenced in a study of T cells after yellow fever vaccination. MiXCR, applied by TCRdb to the 5' RACE reads, yields one record per CDR3 protein. The sample comprises 450,000 to 650,000 distinct CDR3 sequences, approximately 13% of which are singletons, and more than 13% rests with the top ten. Material: PBMCs, obtained on the day of the yellow fever booster vaccination. These receptors were obtained from a man aged 25 to 45 who received the YFV17D yellow fever vaccine.

V usage is TRBV19 and J usage is TRBJ2-7; no definite D call. Germline assignment: CDR1 LNHDA and CDR2 SQIVND (reference sequence). The V end was cut by 1 base, the J end by 3 bases, with 7 bases between. The CDR3 spans 13 residues. Here the CDR3 reads CASSIAESYEQYF. In nucleotides, the CDR3 is TGTGCCAGTAGTATAGCGGAAAGCTACGAGCAGTACTTC. The variable domain in full, completed from reference TRBV19 and TRBJ2-7, reads DGGITQSPKYLFRKEGQNVTLSCEQNLNHDAMYWYRQDPGQGLRLIYYSQIVNDFQKGDIAEGYSVSREKKESFPLTVTSAQKNPTAFYLCASSIAESYEQYFGPGTRLTVT.

The chain uses TRBV5-4 and TRBJ2-1, with 9 bases lining up with TRBD2. J gave up 9 bases and V 0 bases, and 19 bases lay outside the gene matches. Per germline, CDR1 SGHNT and CDR2 YYREEE (reference sequence). The CDR3 extends over 19 amino acids. This chain's CDR3 is CASSLAPHHRGIAGAEQFF. Here the CDR3 DNA reads TGTGCCAGCAGCTTGGCACCCCACCACAGGGGAATAGCGGGAGCTGAGCAGTTCTTC.

Many counts were recorded for this clonotype. CDR3 sequence reads: CASSTSESPEQFF. In nucleotides, the CDR3 is TGTGCCAGCAGTACCTCCGAGAGCCCCGAGCAGTTCTTC. The chain employs TRBV12-3 or TRBV12-4 and TRBJ2-1; D is unresolved. With 5 bases removed from V and 10 bases from J, the gap between germline ends came to 15 bases. The CDR3 covers 13 residues.

The rearrangement links TRBV12-3 or TRBV12-4 to TRBJ2-4, with TRBD1 matching 10 bases. Germline trimming cut 3 bases from V and 6 bases from J; bases unmatched to any gene: 5. The CDR3 is made up of 15 amino acids. The CDR3 DNA reads TGTGCCAGCAGTTTGGTGACAGGGGGCCCAAACATTCAGTACTTC. This translates into CASSLVTGGPNIQYF.

A few counts support this clonotype. The J gene is TRBJ2-2, the V gene TRBV20-1; the D gene could be TRBD1 or TRBD2 (6 bases each). Per the germline V gene, CDR1 is DFQATT and CDR2 is SNEGSKA (reference sequence). Between the trimmed V and J ends, which lost 0 bases and 1 base, there was a span of 15 bases. CDR3 length: 17 residues. In DNA form, the CDR3 reads TGCAGTGCTAGAGATTTGGCAGGGGACTTGAACACCGGGGAGCTGTTTTTT. Translated: CSARDLAGDLNTGELFF.

This clonotype was detected a few times. The V and J genes are TRBV29-1 and TRBJ2-4; D possibly matches TRBD1 or TRBD2 (6 bases each). This CDR3 has 15 amino acids. CDR1 and CDR2 from the germline V gene are SQVTM and ANQGSEA. Trimming left V 5 bases short and J 0 bases short, with 14 bases between. The chain's CDR3 is CSVRGRLEAKNIQYF. The CDR3 bases are TGCAGCGTTAGGGGGAGGCTTGAAGCCAAAAACATTCAGTACTTC.

There are a few counts of this clonotype. The chain recombines TRBV12-3 or TRBV12-4 with TRBJ2-1; D may match TRBD1 or TRBD2 (5 bases each). Trimming pared 6 bases from V and 1 base from J, leaving 16 bases between. This CDR3 region has 16 residues. CDR3 in DNA: TGTGCCAGCAGAACAGGACCGCGAGGGTCCTACAATGAGCAGTTCTTC. This translates into CASRTGPRGSYNEQFF.

This clonotype was counted a few times. The V gene is TRBV28, the J gene TRBJ2-1; 8 bases map to TRBD1. V trimming: 6 bases; J trimming: 5 bases; junction bases outside the gene matches: 9. The length of the CDR3 is 15 residues. Germline V lookup: CDR1 MDHEN, CDR2 SYDVKM. The CDR3 region has the DNA TGTGCCAGCAGCCCCCAGGACAGGGTAAACAATGAGCAGTTCTTC. Translated, it gives CASSPQDRVNNEQFF.

The V call is TRBV15, the J call TRBJ2-2, with D uncertain. Trimming cost V 5 bases and J 0 bases, with 7 bases left between them. The CDR3 length is 14 residues. Looked up from germline, CDR1 is LNHNV and CDR2 is YYDKDF (reference sequence). CDR3 amino acids: CATSVNPNTGELFF. The DNA for the CDR3 is TGTGCCACCAGCGTCAACCCGAACACCGGGGAGCTGTTTTTT. Full variable domain (remainder filled in from reference TRBV15 and TRBJ2-2): DAMVIQNPRYQVTQFGKPVTLSCSQTLNHNVMYWYQQKSSQAPKLLFHYYDKDFNNEADTPDNFQSRRPNTSFCFLDIRSPGLGDTAMYLCATSVNPNTGELFFGEGSRLTVL.

The chain combines TRBV7-2 with TRBJ2-1; no firm D call. Germline V gene lookup returns CDR1 SGHTA and CDR2 FQGNSA. Deletions cut 5 bases from V and 4 bases from J, with 15 bases between. This CDR3 is 15 amino acids long. The CDR3 loop is CASSPALTQYNEQFF. The DNA for the CDR3 is TGTGCCAGCAGCCCGGCCCTGACACAGTACAATGAGCAGTTCTTC.